One T cell receptor beta chain is described in this entry. It has no known antigen specificity. No much larger clone is present one base from it, and per-base qualities are unavailable. This specimen comes from a study of blood T cell repertoires in COVID-19 (dated by TCRdb to about 2020). Looking at the study overall: Samples covering the acute and convalescent phases of COVID-19 were provided by collaborators in the United States, Italy and Spain. The material from the prospective study consisted of cDNA or gDNA derived from T cells, B-cell-depleted T cells, or PBMCs. The dataset comprised deeply sampled blood TCRbeta repertoires from subjects exposed to, actively infected with, or recovered from COVID-19. A freely available public database, intended as a resource for researchers studying the immune response to SARS-CoV-2, is where the repertoires were released. The samples were drawn from two sources: the first 160 participants of the ongoing ImmuneRACE study, and approximately 1,300 subjects contributed by 6 global collaborators. A de-identified subject ID, COVID-19 status, age in years and sex were almost always included in the sample metadata. Where available, HLA class I and class II types were taken from metadata supplied by the sample provider and were not determined by assay-based typing.

TCRbeta CDR3 regions were amplified from genomic DNA using the immunoSEQ Assay, a bias-controlled multiplex PCR. The study's processing was this. The number of nucleated cells in each sample was estimated by amplification of reference gene primers within the assay. To quantify the absolute abundance of each unique TCRbeta CDR3 rearrangement, sequence reads were collapsed and filtered. For each sample, productive Simpson clonality was calculated as the square root of Simpson's diversity index across productive rearrangements. TCRdb retrieved this table from immuneACCESS and kept in-frame rearrangements only. Not all clones are present; in checked studies, unresolved V genes account for under half, and no reason is known for the remainder. V and J calls and clone size follow that table, whereas D and trimming were derived from the DNA. This sample lists about 99,000 clones; roughly nine tenths were detected once. The ten largest clones add up to approximately 3% of the sample.

Beyond this particular receptor, the publication reports: The quantity of clinical and demographic metadata differed by source and by participant and was supplied without curation.

The CDR3 goes from the cysteine to the phenylalanine over 14 residues. Solely the CDR3 DNA is kept, with 42 bases framed from the first base. In the germline V gene (reference sequence), CDR1 corresponds to DFQATT and CDR2 to SNEGSKA. V lost 3 bases and J lost 7 bases, and the count of bases not matched to a germline gene is 9. The collaborating institutions used their own protocols to collect whole blood in K2EDTA tubes. For TCRbeta analysis, collaborators shipped samples as frozen whole blood, isolated PBMCs, or DNA extracted from either of those sample types. The TCR was taken from a man aged 50 to 59 in a cohort sampled during active COVID-19. Sequences were obtained from peripheral blood. The rearranged chain carries TRBV20-1 and TRBJ1-3, with 7 bases matching TRBD1. In nucleotide form, the sequence is TGCAGTGCTAGTTCCAAAGGGGGCGGGAACACCATATATTTT. The resulting protein is CSASSKGGGNTIYF.